One sample yielded the 12 T cell receptor beta chains listed below, sequenced in a study of beta chain features in type 1 diabetes. Isolated RNA was reverse transcribed in full, so expressed TCRB transcripts were sequenced. Sequencing used immunoSEQ multiplex PCR; TCRdb keeps in-frame clones, though not all of them. Among 900,000 or so clones listed, about a sixth were seen once. Source material: naive CD4+ T cells from blood. The receptors come from a woman younger than 35 in good health.

The chain uses TRBV27 and TRBJ2-7; possible D gene TRBD2, 7 bases. Germline V lookup: CDR1 MNHEY, CDR2 SMNVEV (reference sequence). V lost 4 bases, J lost 5 bases, and 24 bases lay in between. The CDR3 sequence is 17 residues long. The CDR3 region has the DNA TGTGCCAGCAGTTCCCTCACGGGGGGCCCGGTCCCACACGAGCAGTACTTC. This translates into CASSSLTGGPVPHEQYF.

The chain is built from TRBV9 and TRBJ2-3, with D maybe TRBD1 (5 bases). There are 15 residues in the CDR3. Between the trimmed V and J ends, which lost 5 bases and 2 bases, there was a span of 15 bases. The germline V gene has CDR1 SGDLS and CDR2 YYNGEE. The CDR3 sequence: CASSRIQGNTDTQYF. Here the CDR3 DNA reads TGTGCCAGCAGTCGGATTCAGGGTAACACAGATACGCAGTATTTT.

The chain links TRBV15 to TRBJ2-7, with TRBD2 matching over 7 bases. CDR1 and CDR2 from the germline V gene are LNHNV and YYDKDF (reference sequence). V was pared by 5 bases and J by 5 bases, with 6 bases of the junction left unmatched. This CDR3 spans 13 amino acids. The DNA for the CDR3 is TGTGCCACCAGCGCGAGACTAGCCCACGAGCAGTACTTC. This translates into CATSARLAHEQYF.

Regarding this clone: Other DNA sequences of this sample code for an identical CDR3. The rearrangement links TRBV2 to TRBJ1-5, with 10 positions matching TRBD1. CDR1 SNHLY and CDR2 FYNNEI come from the germline V gene. This CDR3 comprises 14 residues. The V segment lost 8 bases and the J segment 2 bases; nucleotides outside the gene matches: 3. For the CDR3, the DNA is TGTGCCAGCCGGGACAGGGGAGGCAATCAGCCCCAGCATTTT. Protein: CASRDRGGNQPQHF.

The chain uses TRBV6-1 and TRBJ2-7; 7 positions agree with TRBD2. J lost 4 bases, V lost 6 bases, and 6 bases had no gene match. CDR3 length equals 13 residues. The V gene's germline CDR1 is MNHNS and CDR2 SASEGT. The CDR3 spells CASRRERDYEQYF. The CDR3 nucleotides read TGTGCCAGCAGGAGGGAGCGGGATTACGAGCAGTACTTC.

The V and J genes are TRBV28 and TRBJ1-1; TRBD1 matches at 7 bases. This CDR3 contains 14 residues. The germline gives CDR1 MDHEN, CDR2 SYDVKM. The J segment lost 0 bases and the V segment lost 9 bases, leaving 7 bases of the junction unmatched. CDR3 region: CASNQGGMNTEAFF. The CDR3 DNA reads TGTGCCAGTAACCAGGGGGGAATGAACACTGAAGCTTTCTTT.

A few counts support this clone. V is TRBV7-2 and J is TRBJ1-4; D gene unclear. CDR1 is SGHTA and CDR2 is FQGNSA in the germline V gene. The CDR3 length is 13 residues. V dropped 4 bases and J dropped 2 bases, with 5 bases sitting between them. The CDR3 loop is CASSSRTNEKLFF. Here the CDR3 DNA reads TGTGCCAGCAGCTCCCGGACTAATGAAAAACTGTTTTTT.

This clone turned up a few times. The CDR3 here is CASSSSGRGYTF. The CDR3 DNA reads as TGTGCCAGCAGTTCTTCAGGGCGAGGCTACACCTTC. The rearrangement joins TRBV27 to TRBJ1-2, with D perhaps TRBD1 (5 bases). From germline, CDR1 is MNHEY and CDR2 SMNVEV (reference sequence). V was clipped by 4 bases and J by 8 bases, with 11 bases between them. This CDR3 region has 12 residues.

In its sample, this clone was seen a few times. The same CDR3 is also encoded by other DNA sequences in this sample. The chain joins TRBV28 to TRBJ2-5; D call uncertain. Gene TRBJ2-7 matches the end of the DNA better, so the J call may be wrong. Germline V gene lookup returns CDR1 MDHEN and CDR2 SYDVKM. This CDR3 is 11 amino acids long. CDR3 sequence: CASSSGYEQYF. The CDR3, as DNA: TGTGCCAGCAGTTCCGGTTACGAGCAGTACTTC.

The chain links TRBV29-1 to TRBJ1-1; D remains ambiguous. Trimming left V 4 bases short and J 7 bases short, with 10 bases between. Germline loops: CDR1 SQVTM, CDR2 ANQGSEA. This CDR3 has 11 residues. For the CDR3, the DNA is TGCAGCGTTGTGGTACACCTTGAAGCTTTCTTT. It is translated as CSVVVHLEAFF.

This clone was observed a handful of times. The genes are TRBV4-3 and TRBJ2-7; no firm D call. V was clipped by 0 bases and J by 9 bases, with 18 bases between them. The CDR3 extends over 15 amino acids. Germline V CDR1 and CDR2: LGHNA, YSLEER. The CDR3 loop reads CASSQDNGGRSGQYF. The CDR3 coding sequence is TGCGCCAGCAGCCAAGATAACGGCGGCCGTTCGGGGCAGTACTTC.

This rearrangement joins TRBV11-2 to TRBJ2-5; TRBD2 aligns across 11 bases. This CDR3 has 16 residues. J lost 1 base, V lost 1 base, and 2 bases had no gene match. Germline V gives CDR1 SGHAT, CDR2 FQNNGV. The CDR3 bases are TGTGCCAGCAGCTTAGGAGGGACTAGCGGCCAAGAGACCCAGTACTTC. It is translated as CASSLGGTSGQETQYF.